The 23 T cell receptor beta chains below all came from one sample that was sequenced in a study of control samples from healthy donors and cancer patients. Generated by immunoSEQ multiplex PCR, the TCRdb table keeps only in-frame clones and is missing some. This table holds under 200,000 clones, 91% found once. Sequences were obtained from blood. The origin of the receptors is a woman aged 30 to 39 in good health.

This clone was seen more than once but under ten times. V gene TRBV2 combines with J gene TRBJ1-5; D remains unclear. Looked up from germline, CDR1 is SNHLY and CDR2 is FYNNEI. The CDR3 has 12 residues. The germline V and J ends were trimmed by 6 bases and 1 base, with 4 bases remaining between them. This CDR3 is CASRDSNQPQHF. Written as DNA, the CDR3 is TGTGCCAGCAGGGACAGCAATCAGCCCCAGCATTTT.

This sequence joins TRBV30 and TRBJ2-2; D is perhaps TRBD2 (6 bases). The V gene lost 3 bases and the J gene lost 4 bases, with 15 bases spanning the gap. Looked up from germline, CDR1 is GTSNPN and CDR2 is SVGIG (reference sequence). The CDR3 consists of 15 residues. The CDR3 is CAWRWSGAITGELFF. The CDR3 bases are TGTGCCTGGAGGTGGTCGGGAGCAATCACCGGGGAGCTGTTTTTT.

This clone occurred a few times. The rearrangement uses TRBV9 and TRBJ2-4; D is uncertain. CDR3 length: 13 amino acids. Trimming took 0 bases from V and 7 from J, leaving 8 bases between them. Germline V gene sequence: CDR1 SGDLS, CDR2 YYNGEE. CDR3 nucleotides: TGTGCCAGCAGCGTAGAGAGGTGGAACATTCAGTACTTC. Residues: CASSVERWNIQYF.

This chain uses TRBV5-8 with TRBJ1-4; D is perhaps TRBD1 (5 bases). The germline CDR1 and CDR2 sequences are SGHTS and YDEGEE. The CDR3 extends over 15 amino acids. V was shortened by 5 bases and J by 6 bases, with 17 bases between the two germline ends. This chain's CDR3 is CASRSGGWSDEKLFF. The CDR3 DNA is TGTGCCAGCAGATCCGGGGGTTGGTCAGATGAAAAACTGTTTTTT.

The J gene is TRBJ2-5, the V gene TRBV9, with TRBD2 matching 12 bases. From germline, CDR1 is SGDLS and CDR2 YYNGEE. The CDR3 runs to 14 residues. After removal of 4 bases from V and 5 bases from J, the junction contained 3 bases not matched to a gene. CDR3 sequence: CASSPGTSGETQYF. Here the CDR3 DNA reads TGTGCCAGCAGCCCCGGGACTAGCGGGGAGACCCAGTACTTC.

The chain recombines TRBV5-8 with TRBJ2-5, with a tentative D call TRBD1 (5 bases). The germline gives CDR1 SGHTS, CDR2 YDEGEE. The V and J ends lost 1 base and 1 base respectively, with 8 bases between them. This CDR3 region has 14 residues. The CDR3 loop is CASSLQGVQETQYF. The CDR3 DNA follows: TGTGCCAGCAGCTTGCAGGGCGTCCAAGAGACCCAGTACTTC.

The gene calls are TRBV30 and TRBJ2-1; D is unclear. This CDR3 is 12 amino acids long. V lost 2 bases and J 8 bases, leaving 10 bases between the germline ends. Germline V CDR1 and CDR2: GTSNPN, SVGIG (reference sequence). The DNA for the CDR3 is TGTGCCTGGAGTTTAGGGTTGGATGAGCAGTTCTTC. Its translation is CAWSLGLDEQFF.

The J gene is TRBJ1-5, the V gene TRBV28; 8 bases agree with TRBD1. Trimming at V came to 5 bases and at J to 0 bases, leaving 6 bases not matched to a gene. CDR1 is MDHEN and CDR2 is SYDVKM in the germline V gene. The CDR3 has 16 residues. CDR3 amino acids: CASSPRGQGSNQPQHF. DNA for the CDR3: TGTGCCAGCAGTCCACGAGGACAGGGTAGCAATCAGCCCCAGCATTTT.

The chain links TRBV6-1 to TRBJ1-1; TRBD1 aligns across 9 bases. The trim removed 3 bases at V and 5 bases at J, leaving 1 base unmatched. CDR1 is MNHNS and CDR2 is SASEGT in the germline V gene. The CDR3 covers 13 residues. CDR3 nucleotide sequence: TGTGCCAGCAGTGAGGACAGGGGTACTGAAGCTTTCTTT. Amino acid sequence: CASSEDRGTEAFF.

J is TRBJ2-3 and V is TRBV19; D gene ambiguous. Trimming left V 5 bases short and J 6 bases short, with 6 bases between. The CDR3 length is 11 residues. CDR1 and CDR2 from the germline V gene are LNHDA and SQIVND (reference sequence). CDR3 in DNA: TGTGCCAGTAGTTCGGCGGATACGCAGTATTTT. This sequence encodes CASSSADTQYF.

This rearrangement joins TRBV5-1 to TRBJ2-7, with 7 bases identical to TRBD2. This CDR3 comprises 14 residues. V lost 1 base, J lost 2 bases, and 3 bases stayed unmatched. Germline loops: CDR1 SGHRS, CDR2 YFSETQ. The DNA for the CDR3 is TGCGCCAGCAGCTTGTGGGAGGGCCCCTACGAGCAGTACTTC. Protein sequence: CASSLWEGPYEQYF.

The chain uses TRBV6-2 or TRBV6-3 and TRBJ1-5, with TRBD1 matching over 8 bases. V was pared by 7 bases and J by 6 bases, with 8 bases of the junction left unmatched. The CDR3 is made up of 14 amino acids. CDR1 is MNHEY, CDR2 SVGEGT, per germline. CDR3 amino acids: CASIPGGGGQPQHF. In DNA form, the CDR3 reads TGTGCCAGCATCCCAGGGGGCGGCGGTCAGCCCCAGCATTTT.

J is TRBJ2-4 and V is TRBV21-1; TRBD2, the table's D call, lacks a check against the DNA. TRBV21-1 is marked as a pseudogene. CDR3 length: 15 residues. The CDR3 DNA reads as TGTGCCAGCAGCAAAGAGCGGGACAAAAAAAACATTCAGTACTTC. Translation: CASSKERDKKNIQYF.

This chain links TRBV7-3 with TRBJ2-1, with 10 nucleotides matching TRBD2. The V segment lost 4 bases and the J segment 2 bases; nucleotides outside the gene matches: 2. CDR1 is SGHTA, CDR2 FQGTGA, per germline. The CDR3 runs to 15 residues. The CDR3 region is CASSYTSGAYNEQFF. CDR3 DNA: TGTGCCAGCAGCTACACTAGCGGGGCCTACAATGAGCAGTTCTTC.

The V call is TRBV29-1, the J call TRBJ1-4, with a weak D call TRBD1 (5 bases). In germline, CDR1 is SQVTM, CDR2 ANQGSEA. V was trimmed by 4 bases and J by 2 bases, leaving 8 bases between them. The CDR3 length is 13 residues. CDR3 loop: CSVGGNTNEKLFF. In DNA form, the CDR3 reads TGCAGCGTTGGGGGGAATACTAATGAAAAACTGTTTTTT.

The chain has TRBV19 and TRBJ2-5, with 7 bases lining up with TRBD2. Trimming at V came to 3 bases and at J to 5 bases, leaving 9 bases not matched to a gene. This CDR3 is 15 amino acids long. Germline V gives CDR1 LNHDA, CDR2 SQIVND (reference sequence). The CDR3 spells CASSMGGRAGETQYF. CDR3 nucleotides: TGTGCCAGTAGTATGGGGGGGAGGGCCGGTGAGACCCAGTACTTC.

J is TRBJ1-2 and V is TRBV5-5, with a possible D match to TRBD1 (6 bases). Germline V gives CDR1 SGHKS, CDR2 YYEKEE (reference sequence). The CDR3 has 14 amino acids. Trimming left V 4 bases short and J 4 bases short, with 14 bases between. The CDR3 loop reads CASSATGTTYGYTF. The CDR3 nucleotides are TGTGCCAGCAGCGCAACCGGGACAACCTATGGCTACACCTTC.

The chain carries TRBV29-1 and TRBJ1-1; TRBD1 matches at 10 bases. This CDR3 contains 15 residues. The germline V gene encodes CDR1 SQVTM and CDR2 ANQGSEA. V shed 4 bases, J shed 1 base, and the junction held 6 bases outside the gene matches. The CDR3 loop is CSVGARDRGNTEAFF. The DNA of the CDR3 is TGCAGCGTTGGGGCCCGGGACAGGGGGAACACTGAAGCTTTCTTT.

This chain connects TRBV11-3 to TRBJ2-2, with 11 bases aligning to TRBD1. This CDR3 comprises 15 residues. The V segment lost 4 bases and the J segment 5 bases; nucleotides outside the gene matches: 3. CDR1 is SGHNT and CDR2 is YENEEA in the germline V gene. In nucleotides, the CDR3 is TGTGCCAGCAGCTCCTGGGACAGGGGGACCGGGGAGCTGTTTTTT. It encodes CASSSWDRGTGELFF.

The rearrangement links TRBV6-2 or TRBV6-3 to TRBJ2-7; 13 bases are a match to TRBD2. The CDR3 extends over 15 amino acids. Germline CDR1 is MNHEY and CDR2 is SVGEGT. V gave up 1 base and J gave up 4 bases; unmatched junction bases: 1. The CDR3, as DNA: TGTGCCAGCAGTTACTGGACTAGCGGGAGTTACGAGCAGTACTTC. Amino acids: CASSYWTSGSYEQYF.

V gene TRBV29-1 combines with J gene TRBJ1-2; D possibly corresponds to TRBD1 (6 bases). Germline V CDR1 and CDR2: SQVTM, ANQGSEA. Trimming left V 1 base short and J 3 bases short, with 12 bases between. This CDR3 region has 14 residues. The CDR3 is CSVEARGGYYGYTF. CDR3 sequence (DNA): TGCAGCGTTGAAGCGAGAGGGGGGTACTATGGCTACACCTTC.

The V call is TRBV11-2, the J call TRBJ1-4; D is possibly TRBD1 (5 bases). The V gene's germline CDR1 is SGHAT and CDR2 FQNNGV. CDR3 length: 14 amino acids. The V end lost 8 bases, the J end lost 0 bases, and 10 bases lay between the germline ends. The CDR3 is CASRPTATNEKLFF. In nucleotides, the CDR3 is TGTGCCAGCCGGCCGACAGCAACTAATGAAAAACTGTTTTTT.

The V gene is TRBV11-2, the J gene TRBJ2-1; D perhaps matches TRBD2 (6 bases). With 1 base removed from V and 8 bases from J, the gap between germline ends came to 12 bases. The CDR3 runs to 14 residues. Germline loops: CDR1 SGHAT, CDR2 FQNNGV. CDR3 in DNA: TGTGCCAGCAGCTTAGCGCAGGGCGGGGATGAGCAGTTCTTC. As protein: CASSLAQGGDEQFF.